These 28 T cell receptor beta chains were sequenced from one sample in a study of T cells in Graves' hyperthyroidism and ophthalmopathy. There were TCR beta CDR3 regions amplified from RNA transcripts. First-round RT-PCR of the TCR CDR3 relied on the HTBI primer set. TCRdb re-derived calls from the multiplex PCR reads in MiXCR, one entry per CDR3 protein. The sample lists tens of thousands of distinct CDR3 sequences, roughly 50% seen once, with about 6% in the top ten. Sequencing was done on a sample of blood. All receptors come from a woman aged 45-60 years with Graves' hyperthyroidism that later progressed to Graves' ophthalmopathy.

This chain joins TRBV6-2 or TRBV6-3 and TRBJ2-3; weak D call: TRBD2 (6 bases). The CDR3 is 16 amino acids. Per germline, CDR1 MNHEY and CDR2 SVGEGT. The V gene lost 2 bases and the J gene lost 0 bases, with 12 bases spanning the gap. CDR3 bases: TGTGCCAGCAGTTACAGGGTGGGGACTAGCACAGATACGCAGTATTTT. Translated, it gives CASSYRVGTSTDTQYF.

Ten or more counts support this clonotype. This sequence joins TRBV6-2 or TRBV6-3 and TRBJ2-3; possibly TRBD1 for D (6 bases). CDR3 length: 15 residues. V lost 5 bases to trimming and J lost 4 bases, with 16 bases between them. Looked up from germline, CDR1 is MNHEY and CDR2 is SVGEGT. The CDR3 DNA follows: TGTGCCAGCAGTCTACTCCAGGGGTTTCCAGATACGCAGTATTTT. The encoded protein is CASSLLQGFPDTQYF.

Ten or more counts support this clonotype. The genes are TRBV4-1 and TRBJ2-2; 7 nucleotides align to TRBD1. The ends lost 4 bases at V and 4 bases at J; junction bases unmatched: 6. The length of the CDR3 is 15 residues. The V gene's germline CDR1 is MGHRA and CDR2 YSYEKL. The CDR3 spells CASSPRQGFTGELFF. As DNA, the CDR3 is TGCGCCAGCAGCCCAAGACAGGGCTTCACCGGGGAGCTGTTTTTT.

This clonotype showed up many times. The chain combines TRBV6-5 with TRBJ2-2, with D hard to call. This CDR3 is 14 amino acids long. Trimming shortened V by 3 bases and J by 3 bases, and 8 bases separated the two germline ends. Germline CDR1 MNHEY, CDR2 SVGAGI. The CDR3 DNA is TGTGCCAGCAGTTATACGACCTACACCGGGGAGCTGTTTTTT. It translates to CASSYTTYTGELFF.

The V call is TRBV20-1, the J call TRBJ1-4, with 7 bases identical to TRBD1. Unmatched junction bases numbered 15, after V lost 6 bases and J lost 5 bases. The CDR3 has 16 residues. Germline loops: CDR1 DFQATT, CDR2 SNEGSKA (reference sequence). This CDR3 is CSASRAVGGTNEKLFF. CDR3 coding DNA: TGCAGTGCATCCCGGGCCGTAGGGGGCACGAATGAAAAACTGTTTTTT.

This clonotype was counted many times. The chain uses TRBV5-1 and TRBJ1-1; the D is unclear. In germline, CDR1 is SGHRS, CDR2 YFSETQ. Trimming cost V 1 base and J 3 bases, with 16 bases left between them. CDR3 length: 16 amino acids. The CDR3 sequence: CASSLSASFGHTEAFF. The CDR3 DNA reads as TGCGCCAGCAGCTTGTCGGCCAGCTTTGGGCACACTGAAGCTTTCTTT. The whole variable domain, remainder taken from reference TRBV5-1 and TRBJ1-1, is KAGVTQTPRYLIKTRGQQVTLSCSPISGHRSVSWYQQTPGQGLQFLFEYFSETQRNKGNFPGRFSGRQFSNSRSEMNVSTLELGDSALYLCASSLSASFGHTEAFFGQGTRLTVV.

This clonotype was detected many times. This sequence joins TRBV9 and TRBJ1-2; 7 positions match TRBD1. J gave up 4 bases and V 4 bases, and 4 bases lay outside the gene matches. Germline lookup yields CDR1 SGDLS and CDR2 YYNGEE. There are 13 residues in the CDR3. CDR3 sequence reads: CASSPRTGYGYTF. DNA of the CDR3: TGTGCCAGCAGCCCCCGGACAGGCTATGGCTACACCTTC. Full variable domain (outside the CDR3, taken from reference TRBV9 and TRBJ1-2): DSGVTQTPKHLITATGQRVTLRCSPRSGDLSVYWYQQSLDQGLQFLIQYYNGEERAKGNILERFSAQQFPDLHSELNLSSLELGDSALYFCASSPRTGYGYTFGSGTRLTVV.

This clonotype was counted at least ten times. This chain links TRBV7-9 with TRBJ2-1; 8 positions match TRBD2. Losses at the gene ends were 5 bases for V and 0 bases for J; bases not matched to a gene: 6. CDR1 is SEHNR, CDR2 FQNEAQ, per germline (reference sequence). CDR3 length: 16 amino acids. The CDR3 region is CASSAASGPSYNEQFF. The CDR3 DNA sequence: TGTGCCAGCAGCGCAGCTAGCGGGCCCTCCTACAATGAGCAGTTCTTC. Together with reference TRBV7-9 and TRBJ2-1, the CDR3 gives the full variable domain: DTGVSQNPRHKITKRGQNVTFRCDPISEHNRLYWYRQTLGQGPEFLTYFQNEAQLEKSRLLSDRFSAERPKGSFSTLEIQRTEQGDSAMYLCASSAASGPSYNEQFFGPGTRLTVL.

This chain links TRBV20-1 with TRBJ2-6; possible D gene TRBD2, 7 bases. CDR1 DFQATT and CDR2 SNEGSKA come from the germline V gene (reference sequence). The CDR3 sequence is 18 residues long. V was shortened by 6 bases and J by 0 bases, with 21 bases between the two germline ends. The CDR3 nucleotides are TGCAGTGCCGAGTGGGGGGGCCCTGGAAACTCTGGGGCCAACGTCCTGACTTTC. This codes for CSAEWGGPGNSGANVLTF.

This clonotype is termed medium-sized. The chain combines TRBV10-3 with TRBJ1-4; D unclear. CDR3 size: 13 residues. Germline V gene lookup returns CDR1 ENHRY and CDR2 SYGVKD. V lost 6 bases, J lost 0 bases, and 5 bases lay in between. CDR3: CAIRDTTNEKLFF. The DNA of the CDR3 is TGTGCCATCAGAGATACAACTAATGAAAAACTGTTTTTT.

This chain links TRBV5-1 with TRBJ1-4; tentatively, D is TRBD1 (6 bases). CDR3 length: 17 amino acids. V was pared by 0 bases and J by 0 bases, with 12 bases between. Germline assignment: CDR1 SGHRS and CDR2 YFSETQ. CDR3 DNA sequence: TGCGCCAGCAGCTTGGGGGCAGGGGATGCAACTAATGAAAAACTGTTTTTT. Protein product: CASSLGAGDATNEKLFF.

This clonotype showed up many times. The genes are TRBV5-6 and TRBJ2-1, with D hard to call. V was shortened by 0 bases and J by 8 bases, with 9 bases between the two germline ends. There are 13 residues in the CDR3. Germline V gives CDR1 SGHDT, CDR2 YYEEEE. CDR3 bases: TGTGCCAGCAGCTTGGGGGGTTACGATGAGCAGTTCTTC. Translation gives CASSLGGYDEQFF.

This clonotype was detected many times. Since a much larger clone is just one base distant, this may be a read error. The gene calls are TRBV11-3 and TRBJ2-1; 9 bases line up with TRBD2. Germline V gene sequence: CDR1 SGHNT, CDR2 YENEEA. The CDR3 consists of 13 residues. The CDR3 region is CASGLAGGGEQFF. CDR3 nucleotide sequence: TGTGCCAGCGGCTTGGCGGGAGGGGGTGAGCAGTTCTTC.

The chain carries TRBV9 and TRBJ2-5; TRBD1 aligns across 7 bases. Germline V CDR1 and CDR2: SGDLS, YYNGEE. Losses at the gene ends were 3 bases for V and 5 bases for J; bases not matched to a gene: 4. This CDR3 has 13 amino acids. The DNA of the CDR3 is TGTGCCAGCAGCGGAGGGGGACAGGAGACCCAGTACTTC. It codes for CASSGGGQETQYF.

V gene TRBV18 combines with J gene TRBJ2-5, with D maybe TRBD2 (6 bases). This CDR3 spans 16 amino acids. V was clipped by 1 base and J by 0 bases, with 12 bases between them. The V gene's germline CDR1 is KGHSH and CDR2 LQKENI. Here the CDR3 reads CASSPLAGKYQETQYF. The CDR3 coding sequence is TGTGCCAGCTCACCACTGGCGGGAAAGTACCAAGAGACCCAGTACTTC.

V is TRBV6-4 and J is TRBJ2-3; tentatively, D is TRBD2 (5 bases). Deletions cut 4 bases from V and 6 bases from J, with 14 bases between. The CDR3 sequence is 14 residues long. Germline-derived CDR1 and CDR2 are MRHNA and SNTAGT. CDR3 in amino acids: CASSVSSPSDTQYF. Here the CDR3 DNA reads TGTGCCAGCAGTGTCTCTAGCCCCAGCGATACGCAGTATTTT.

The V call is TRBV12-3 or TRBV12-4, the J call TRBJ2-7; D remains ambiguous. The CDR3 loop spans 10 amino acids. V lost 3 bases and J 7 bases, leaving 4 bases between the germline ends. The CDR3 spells CASSFREQYF. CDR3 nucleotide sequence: TGTGCCAGCAGTTTCCGGGAGCAGTACTTC.

The DNA of the CDR3 is TGTGCCAGCAGCCAATTGGACAGGATGAACACTGAAGCTTTCTTT. This sequence encodes CASSQLDRMNTEAFF. V gene TRBV4-2 combines with J gene TRBJ1-1; 7 positions match TRBD1. With V trimmed by 2 bases and J by 0 bases, 3 bases remained unmatched. CDR3 length equals 15 residues. CDR1 LGHNA and CDR2 YNFKEQ come from the germline V gene.

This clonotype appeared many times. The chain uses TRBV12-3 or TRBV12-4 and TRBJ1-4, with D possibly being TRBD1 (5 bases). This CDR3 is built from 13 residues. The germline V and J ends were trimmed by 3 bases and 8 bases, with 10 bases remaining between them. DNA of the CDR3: TGTGCCAGCAGTTTCCGGGGGTTGGAAAAACTGTTTTTT. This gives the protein CASSFRGLEKLFF.

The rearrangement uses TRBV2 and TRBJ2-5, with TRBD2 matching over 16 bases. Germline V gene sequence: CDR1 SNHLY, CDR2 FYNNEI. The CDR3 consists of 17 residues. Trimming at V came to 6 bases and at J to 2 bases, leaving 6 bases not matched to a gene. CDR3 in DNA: TGTGCCAGCAGACAACCGGGACTAGCGGGAGGGCAAGAGACCCAGTACTTC. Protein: CASRQPGLAGGQETQYF.

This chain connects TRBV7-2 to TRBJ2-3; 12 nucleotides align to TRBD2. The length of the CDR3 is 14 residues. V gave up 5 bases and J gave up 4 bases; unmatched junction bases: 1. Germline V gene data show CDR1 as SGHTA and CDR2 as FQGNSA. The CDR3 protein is CASSPSGGADTQYF. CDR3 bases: TGTGCCAGCAGCCCTAGCGGGGGGGCAGATACGCAGTATTTT.

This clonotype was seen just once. The CDR3: CASSSPRSWASGSGTGTNEQFF. As DNA, the CDR3 is TGTGCCAGCAGTTCCCCCAGGTCCTGGGCTAGCGGGAGCGGCACCGGCACGAATGAGCAGTTCTTC. V is TRBV6-2 or TRBV6-3 and J is TRBJ2-1, with TRBD2 matching 10 bases. J gave up 7 bases and V 4 bases, and 28 bases lay outside the gene matches. The CDR3 is made up of 22 amino acids. Germline V CDR1 and CDR2: MNHEY, SVGEGT.

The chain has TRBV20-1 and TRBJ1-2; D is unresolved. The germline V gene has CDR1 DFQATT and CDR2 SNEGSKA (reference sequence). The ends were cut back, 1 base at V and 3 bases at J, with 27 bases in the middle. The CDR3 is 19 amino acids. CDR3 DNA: TGCAGTGCTAGAGGGAAGGACCCACTCGAAGCCGGATCATACTATGGCTACACCTTC. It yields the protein CSARGKDPLEAGSYYGYTF.

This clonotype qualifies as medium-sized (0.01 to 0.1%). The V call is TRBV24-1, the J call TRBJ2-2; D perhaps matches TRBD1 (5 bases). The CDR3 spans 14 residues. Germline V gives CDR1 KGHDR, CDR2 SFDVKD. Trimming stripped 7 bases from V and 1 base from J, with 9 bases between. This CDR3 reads CATSRGQNTGELFF. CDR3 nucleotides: TGTGCCACCAGCCGAGGACAGAACACCGGGGAGCTGTTTTTT.

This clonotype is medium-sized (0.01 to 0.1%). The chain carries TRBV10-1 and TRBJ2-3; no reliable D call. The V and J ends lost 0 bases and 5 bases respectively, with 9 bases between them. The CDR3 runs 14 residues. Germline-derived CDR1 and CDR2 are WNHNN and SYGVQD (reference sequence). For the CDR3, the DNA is TGCGCCAGCAGTGAGTCGAGTTCCGGAGATACGCAGTATTTT. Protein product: CASSESSSGDTQYF.

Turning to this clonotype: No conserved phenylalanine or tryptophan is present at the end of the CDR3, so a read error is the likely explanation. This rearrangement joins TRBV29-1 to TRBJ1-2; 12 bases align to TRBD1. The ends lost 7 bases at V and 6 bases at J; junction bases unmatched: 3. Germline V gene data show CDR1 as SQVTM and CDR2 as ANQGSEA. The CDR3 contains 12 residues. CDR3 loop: CSAGQGADGYTS. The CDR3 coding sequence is TGCAGCGCGGGACAGGGGGCGGATGGCTACACCTCC.

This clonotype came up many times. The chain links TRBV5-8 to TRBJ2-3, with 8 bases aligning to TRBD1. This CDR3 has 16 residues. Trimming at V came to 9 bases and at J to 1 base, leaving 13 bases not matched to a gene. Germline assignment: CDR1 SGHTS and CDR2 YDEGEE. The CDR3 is CATKILRGRGTDTQYF. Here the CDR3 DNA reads TGTGCCACCAAGATCCTCAGGGGGCGCGGCACAGATACGCAGTATTTT.

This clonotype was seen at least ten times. The DNA for the CDR3 is TGTGCCAGCACCACCGCGGGAATGAACACTGAAGCTTTCTTT. The encoded protein is CASTTAGMNTEAFF. The J gene is TRBJ1-1, the V gene TRBV12-3 or TRBV12-4; D ambiguous. The CDR3 is made up of 14 amino acids. Trimming stripped 7 bases from V and 0 bases from J, with 12 bases between.